Following are 11 T cell receptor beta chains from one sample sequenced in a study of Ad26.COV2.S vaccination and SARS-CoV-2 variants. Repertoires were generated with immunoSEQ multiplex PCR, while TCRdb's copy carries only in-frame clones and drops some. The sample has under 600,000 clones, roughly 87% seen once. Treatment specified: roughly 18 received Ad26.COV2.S at low or high dose, single or two shots; about 5 received placebo; per-sample allocation not given. On day 63 after the first injection, vaccine and placebo recipients gave samples. This material consisted of peripheral blood, taken in a trial of Ad26.COV2.S vaccine versus placebo. These TCRs come from a person aged 18-65 years who received the Ad26.COV2.S COVID-19 vaccine or a placebo.

V and J are TRBV6-2 or TRBV6-3 and TRBJ2-6; TRBD1 aligns across 7 bases. V gave up 3 bases and J gave up 0 bases; unmatched junction bases: 14. The germline gives CDR1 MNHEY, CDR2 SVGEGT. CDR3 length equals 20 residues. CDR3 amino acids: CASSYIRTGFYRSGANVLTF. CDR3 DNA sequence: TGTGCCAGCAGTTATATTAGGACAGGATTTTACCGCTCTGGGGCCAACGTCCTGACTTTC.

This chain links TRBV4-2 with TRBJ1-4; D is undetermined. The CDR3 runs to 15 residues. Germline V gene data show CDR1 as LGHNA and CDR2 as YNFKEQ. Trimming shortened V by 1 base and J by 4 bases, and 10 bases separated the two germline ends. The CDR3 loop reads CASSQGDRNNEKLFF. The CDR3 DNA sequence: TGTGCCAGCAGCCAAGGAGATCGGAATAATGAAAAACTGTTTTTT.

This rearrangement joins TRBV28 to TRBJ2-7; TRBD1 matches 10 bases. This CDR3 region has 18 residues. Germline CDR1 MDHEN, CDR2 SYDVKM. Losses at the gene ends were 8 bases for V and 6 bases for J; bases not matched to a gene: 22. Written as DNA, the CDR3 is TGTGCCAGCCGCGGGGGACAGGGGCTTCTTGGGGCCTCTTTCGAGCAGTACTTC. Amino acid sequence: CASRGGQGLLGASFEQYF.

Note on this clone: Other nucleotide sequences from this sample produce the same CDR3. The chain has TRBV2 and TRBJ2-1, with 10 nucleotides matching TRBD2. CDR1 and CDR2 from the germline V gene are SNHLY and FYNNEI. The length of the CDR3 is 16 residues. J gave up 0 bases and V 6 bases, and 5 bases lay outside the gene matches. The CDR3 protein is CASRKLAGGSYNEQFF. CDR3 bases: TGTGCCAGCAGAAAATTAGCGGGAGGCTCCTACAATGAGCAGTTCTTC.

V gene TRBV7-9 combines with J gene TRBJ1-2; D remains ambiguous. Trimming took 2 bases from V and 2 from J, leaving 6 bases between them. The CDR3 spans 13 residues. Germline CDR1 and CDR2: SEHNR and FQNEAQ (reference sequence). CDR3 DNA: TGTGCCAGCAGCTTAATAGGGAACTATGGCTACACCTTC. This gives the protein CASSLIGNYGYTF.

This clone turned up a few times. This chain uses TRBV27 with TRBJ1-5, with 8 bases aligning to TRBD1. Per the germline V gene, CDR1 is MNHEY and CDR2 is SMNVEV (reference sequence). The CDR3 extends over 14 amino acids. Trimming cost V 6 bases and J 4 bases; bases outside gene matches: 5. CDR3 coding DNA: TGTGCCAGCAGCCGGGGACAGGTTAATCAGCCCCAGCATTTT. Its translation: CASSRGQVNQPQHF.

The rearrangement uses TRBV19 and TRBJ2-3; 10 bases are a match to TRBD2. CDR1 and CDR2 from the germline V gene are LNHDA and SQIVND (reference sequence). This CDR3 has 18 amino acids. The V gene end was trimmed by 2 bases and the J gene end by 1 base; junction bases not matched to a gene: 9. DNA for the CDR3: TGTGCCAGTAGTATAAGGCTAGCGGGAGACTGGGGCACAGATACGCAGTATTTT. Encoded protein: CASSIRLAGDWGTDTQYF.

The V and J genes are TRBV3-1 (or the pseudogene TRBV3-2) and TRBJ1-6, with a weak D call TRBD1 (5 bases). The CDR3 sequence is 12 residues long. The germline gives CDR1 LGHDT, CDR2 YNNKEL (reference sequence). V dropped 3 bases and J dropped 11 bases, with 8 bases sitting between them. The CDR3 bases are TGTGCCAGCAGCCAGGGACGGACACCCCTCCACTTT. It translates to CASSQGRTPLHF.

The chain carries TRBV7-9 and TRBJ2-1; 8 bases fit TRBD2. Looked up from germline, CDR1 is SEHNR and CDR2 is FQNEAQ (reference sequence). The CDR3 covers 18 residues. The V segment lost 2 bases and the J segment 0 bases; nucleotides outside the gene matches: 9. The chain's CDR3 is CASSLLLAVGSSYNEQFF. In DNA form, the CDR3 reads TGTGCCAGCAGCTTATTACTAGCGGTAGGAAGCTCCTACAATGAGCAGTTCTTC.

V and J are TRBV19 and TRBJ2-6; the D gene is possibly TRBD1 (6 bases). Germline CDR1 and CDR2: LNHDA and SQIVND (reference sequence). This CDR3 is 19 amino acids long. Trimming stripped 6 bases from V and 0 bases from J, with 21 bases between. The CDR3 sequence is CASSRTGTLTTSGANVLTF. The CDR3 DNA is TGTGCCAGTAGCCGTACCGGGACACTGACTACCTCTGGGGCCAACGTCCTGACTTTC.

This chain links TRBV3-1 (or the pseudogene TRBV3-2) with TRBJ2-1; D not resolved. This CDR3 has 12 residues. The germline V gene encodes CDR1 LGHDT and CDR2 YNNKEL (reference sequence). Trimming took 4 bases from V and 5 from J, leaving 6 bases between them. The CDR3 nucleotides are TGTGCCAGCAGCCGGACCAACAATGAGCAGTTCTTC. This gives the protein CASSRTNNEQFF.